Many counts were recorded for the clone carrying this T cell receptor beta chain. This specimen comes from a study of identical twins. V was clipped by 1 base and J by 8 bases, with 9 bases between them. The CDR3 contains 14 residues. Template switching, a step in the protocol, added a universal primer site, and cDNA carried unique molecular identifiers. TCRdb re-called the 5' RACE reads with MiXCR, one entry per CDR3 protein. The table records 200,000 to 300,000 distinct CDR3 sequences, about 7% of them present only once. These data were likewise used in another study, on yellow fever vaccine responses in identical twins.

The receptor's source is a woman under 30 in good health. The chain uses TRBV12-3 or TRBV12-4 and TRBJ1-6; D ambiguous. The material sequenced was memory (CD45RO+) T cells sorted from blood. The CDR3 spells CASSLVSKDSPLHF. CDR3 coding DNA: TGTGCCAGCAGTTTAGTCTCCAAAGATTCACCCCTCCACTTT.